The 21 T cell receptor beta chains given below trace back to one sample, sequenced in a study of OX40 agonist ivuxolimab in advanced cancers. Measured with immunoSEQ multiplex PCR; TCRdb has only the in-frame clones, and not every one. Among tens of thousands of clones listed, more than 85% were seen once. The sequences come from CD4+ or CD8+ T cells sorted from blood, collected in a trial of the OX40 agonist ivuxolimab. These receptors originate from an adult with an advanced solid tumor such as melanoma, head and neck, liver or kidney cancer.

The V call is TRBV19, the J call TRBJ2-2, with D tentatively TRBD1 (6 bases). Trimming left V 1 base short and J 6 bases short, with 9 bases between. The CDR3 totals 14 residues. Germline V gene lookup returns CDR1 LNHDA and CDR2 SQIVND (reference sequence). Here the CDR3 DNA reads TGTGCCAGTAGTATAGGGACAGCCCCCGGGGAGCTGTTTTTT. It specifies CASSIGTAPGELFF.

The chain carries TRBV19 and TRBJ2-1; TRBD2 matches at 15 bases. The J segment lost 7 bases and the V segment lost 6 bases, leaving 4 bases of the junction unmatched. Germline lookup yields CDR1 LNHDA and CDR2 SQIVND (reference sequence). The length of the CDR3 is 15 residues. CDR3 DNA sequence: TGTGCCAGTAGCCTAGGGACTAGCGGGGGGAATGAGCAGTTCTTC. Its protein product is CASSLGTSGGNEQFF.

CDR3 in DNA: TGCAGCGGGGACAGCTCGAGCACAGATACGCAGTATTTT. It codes for CSGDSSSTDTQYF. This sequence joins TRBV29-1 and TRBJ2-3, with 7 bases lining up with TRBD1. Trimming at V came to 7 bases and at J to 0 bases, leaving 4 bases not matched to a gene. This CDR3 contains 13 residues. Per the germline V gene, CDR1 is SQVTM and CDR2 is ANQGSEA.

The chain links TRBV5-1 to TRBJ2-5; 10 bases are a match to TRBD1. Germline V gene sequence: CDR1 SGHRS, CDR2 YFSETQ. This CDR3 contains 15 residues. The V gene end was trimmed by 7 bases and the J gene end by 3 bases; junction bases not matched to a gene: 9. The CDR3, as DNA: TGCGCCAGCTCCTCCGGGACAGGGGAGAAAGAGACCCAGTACTTC. It codes for CASSSGTGEKETQYF.

The chain employs TRBV5-1 and TRBJ1-1, with TRBD1 as a possible D gene (6 bases). This CDR3 has 14 residues. The germline V gene has CDR1 SGHRS and CDR2 YFSETQ. Trimming shortened V by 4 bases and J by 4 bases, and 14 bases separated the two germline ends. The CDR3 spells CASSQQGGFTEAFF. Here the CDR3 DNA reads TGCGCCAGCAGCCAACAGGGAGGGTTCACTGAAGCTTTCTTT.

J is TRBJ2-7 and V is TRBV30, with D perhaps TRBD2 (5 bases). Germline values: CDR1 GTSNPN, CDR2 SVGIG (reference sequence). Trimming pared 0 bases from V and 5 bases from J, leaving 14 bases between. The CDR3 contains 14 residues. DNA for the CDR3: TGTGCCTGGAGTGTTTATTGGGAGCCTGACGAGCAGTACTTC. This encodes CAWSVYWEPDEQYF.

The chain couples TRBV5-1 to TRBJ2-5; D gene unclear. Germline V gene lookup returns CDR1 SGHRS and CDR2 YFSETQ. The V end lost 4 bases, the J end lost 5 bases, and 9 bases lay between the germline ends. This CDR3 is built from 12 residues. The CDR3 region has the DNA TGCGCCAGCAGCCGAATTGGGGAGACCCAGTACTTC. This sequence encodes CASSRIGETQYF.

The rearrangement joins TRBV28 to TRBJ2-7; D perhaps matches TRBD1 (6 bases). Trimming left V 10 bases short and J 2 bases short, with 15 bases between. The CDR3 consists of 13 residues. Germline V lookup: CDR1 MDHEN, CDR2 SYDVKM. CDR3 nucleotide sequence: TGTGCCAACCTCCGGAACAGGGCCTACGAGCAGTACTTC. It is translated as CANLRNRAYEQYF.

The J gene is TRBJ2-1, the V gene TRBV5-1; D not certain. This CDR3 has 16 residues. V lost 1 base, J lost 6 bases, and 17 bases lay in between. CDR1 is SGHRS, CDR2 YFSETQ, per germline. The CDR3 DNA reads as TGCGCCAGCAGCTTGAGGGCCTCAGGATTCCCCAATGAGCAGTTCTTC. Encoded protein: CASSLRASGFPNEQFF.

The chain combines TRBV5-1 with TRBJ2-7; 9 nucleotides line up with TRBD1. The CDR3 length is 15 residues. The J segment lost 2 bases and the V segment lost 4 bases, leaving 7 bases of the junction unmatched. CDR1 SGHRS and CDR2 YFSETQ come from the germline V gene. The CDR3 nucleotides are TGCGCCAGCAGCCCGGACAGGGGATTTACCTACGAGCAGTACTTC. It is translated as CASSPDRGFTYEQYF.

This rearrangement joins TRBV7-2 to TRBJ2-3, with TRBD2 identical over 14 bases. Germline CDR1 reads SGHTA; CDR2 reads FQGNSA. The CDR3 has 17 amino acids. V lost 5 bases to trimming and J lost 3 bases; unmatched junction nucleotides: 7. CDR3 region: CASSLGLAGGRTDTQYF. As DNA, the CDR3 is TGTGCCAGCAGCCTAGGACTAGCGGGAGGCCGGACAGATACGCAGTATTTT.

V is TRBV7-9 and J is TRBJ1-5; no firm D call. Between the trimmed V and J ends, which lost 5 bases and 9 bases, there was a span of 14 bases. CDR1 is SEHNR, CDR2 FQNEAQ, per germline (reference sequence). This CDR3 has 13 residues. The CDR3 bases are TGTGCCAGCAGCCAGGTTGGCTCAGGGCCCCAGCATTTT. Residues: CASSQVGSGPQHF. The entire variable domain, with the rest obtained from reference TRBV7-9 and TRBJ1-5, is as follows: DTGVSQNPRHKITKRGQNVTFRCDPISEHNRLYWYRQTLGQGPEFLTYFQNEAQLEKSRLLSDRFSAERPKGSFSTLEIQRTEQGDSAMYLCASSQVGSGPQHFGDGTRLSIL.

About this clone: Germline is not matched at one junction end, which may reflect a read error. This chain's CDR3 is CVSSLLLAGGLSEQFF. The CDR3 DNA sequence: TGTGTCAGCAGCTTACTACTAGCGGGAGGTTTGAGTGAGCAGTTCTTC. This chain connects TRBV11-2 to TRBJ2-1; TRBD2 matches 12 bases. Germline V gene lookup returns CDR1 SGHAT and CDR2 FQNNGV. This CDR3 contains 16 residues.

The chain links TRBV19 to TRBJ2-7; D is tentatively TRBD1 or TRBD2 (5 bases each). The V and J ends lost 4 bases and 3 bases respectively, with 10 bases between them. This CDR3 is built from 13 residues. Germline assignment: CDR1 LNHDA and CDR2 SQIVND (reference sequence). This CDR3 is CASSTRDGYEQYF. The CDR3, as DNA: TGTGCCAGTAGTACCCGGGACGGCTACGAGCAGTACTTC.

The chain recombines TRBV6-6 with TRBJ2-7, with D hard to call. Germline CDR1 reads MNHNY; CDR2 reads SVGAGI (reference sequence). The CDR3 consists of 15 residues. Trimming shortened V by 0 bases and J by 6 bases, and 15 bases separated the two germline ends. This chain's CDR3 is CASSYSHQPPVEQYF. The CDR3 bases are TGTGCCAGCAGTTACTCGCATCAGCCCCCGGTCGAGCAGTACTTC.

The chain combines TRBV4-3 with TRBJ2-2, with 10 bases matching TRBD2. The CDR3 consists of 16 residues. The J segment lost 5 bases and the V segment lost 2 bases, leaving 5 bases of the junction unmatched. CDR1 and CDR2 from the germline V gene are LGHNA and YSLEER. CDR3 DNA sequence: TGCGCCAGCAGCCAAACTAGCGGGAAGGCTACCGGGGAGCTGTTTTTT. It yields the protein CASSQTSGKATGELFF.

This clone was observed a handful of times. This chain connects TRBV19 to TRBJ1-5; perhaps TRBD1 as D (6 bases). Germline V lookup: CDR1 LNHDA, CDR2 SQIVND (reference sequence). The CDR3 totals 15 residues. Deletions cut 5 bases from V and 4 bases from J, with 15 bases between. For the CDR3, the DNA is TGTGCCAGTAGTTTACAGGGCGTTGGTAATCAGCCCCAGCATTTT. This gives the protein CASSLQGVGNQPQHF.

This clone was counted between two and nine times. The J gene is TRBJ1-1, the V gene TRBV30, with 8 bases identical to TRBD1. CDR3 size: 14 residues. The germline V gene has CDR1 GTSNPN and CDR2 SVGIG (reference sequence). V lost 8 bases and J lost 1; bases outside the gene matches: 9. The CDR3, as DNA: TGTGCCCAACAGGGGGGCTTAGGGAACACTGAAGCTTTCTTT. Its translation is CAQQGGLGNTEAFF.

This clone was seen only once. The chain has TRBV7-2 and TRBJ1-5, with 8 bases identical to TRBD1. The germline gives CDR1 SGHTA, CDR2 FQGNSA. The CDR3 length is 17 residues. The V and J ends lost 5 bases and 1 base, in that order; junction bases with no gene match: 10. CDR3 DNA sequence: TGTGCCAGCAGCCTACTGTCGGGACAGGCCAGCAATCAGCCCCAGCATTTT. As protein: CASSLLSGQASNQPQHF.

The V and J genes are TRBV27 and TRBJ2-1; 12 bases are shared with TRBD2. The CDR3 totals 16 residues. CDR1 is MNHEY and CDR2 is SMNVEV in the germline V gene (reference sequence). Unmatched junction bases numbered 7, after V lost 8 bases and J lost 2 bases. The CDR3 is CASQLLAGGPYNEQFF. The CDR3 coding sequence is TGTGCCAGCCAGCTTCTAGCGGGAGGGCCCTACAATGAGCAGTTCTTC.

CDR3 nucleotides: TGCGCCAGCAGCGCGGGACTAGCGGGTTACACAGATACGCAGTATTTT. Translated, it gives CASSAGLAGYTDTQYF. The gene calls are TRBV5-1 and TRBJ2-3, with 12 bases identical to TRBD2. Germline V gene data show CDR1 as SGHRS and CDR2 as YFSETQ. The V gene end was trimmed by 4 bases and the J gene end by 2 bases; junction bases not matched to a gene: 5. CDR3 length: 16 amino acids.